Shown below are 25 T cell receptor beta chains from a single sample sequenced in a study of shared T cell receptors in the human thymus. Method: immunoSEQ multiplex PCR; TCRdb's copy keeps in-frame clones and lacks some. There are hundreds of thousands of clones in the sample; about 87% occur only once, and just under 0.0095% lies in the top ten. These data are also associated with another study on human thymus T cells.

Material: thymocytes. The receptors were sampled from a boy in the first two years of life with a congenital heart defect.

This CDR3 reads CASSYRRDLTSGWQYF. CDR3 nucleotides: TGTGCCAGCAGTTACCGCAGAGACCTGACTAGCGGGTGGCAGTACTTC. This chain joins TRBV6-6 and TRBJ2-7; 10 bases are shared with TRBD2. Germline CDR1 MNHNY, CDR2 SVGAGI (reference sequence). V trimming: 2 bases; J trimming: 9 bases; junction bases outside the gene matches: 13. The CDR3 runs to 16 residues.

V is TRBV14 and J is TRBJ1-1; 8 positions agree with TRBD1. Germline values: CDR1 SGHDN, CDR2 FVKESK. Trimming took 4 bases from V and 6 from J; bases not matched to a gene: 22. The CDR3 length is 19 residues. The CDR3 sequence: CASSPRTGPRPRRRAEAFF. CDR3 in DNA: TGTGCCAGCAGCCCACGGACAGGGCCACGGCCTCGACGGAGGGCTGAAGCTTTCTTT.

The gene calls are TRBV10-3 and TRBJ2-3; no clear D gene. This CDR3 is built from 13 residues. Germline-derived CDR1 and CDR2 are ENHRY and SYGVKD. Trimming took 7 bases from V and 0 from J, leaving 8 bases between them. This CDR3 is CAITVGSTDTQYF. In nucleotides, the CDR3 is TGTGCCATCACTGTCGGTAGCACAGATACGCAGTATTTT.

The V gene is TRBV5-1, the J gene TRBJ2-1; 11 nucleotides align to TRBD2. With 0 bases clipped from V and 8 bases from J, the junction kept 16 bases outside the gene matches. CDR1 and CDR2 from the germline V gene are SGHRS and YFSETQ. The CDR3 runs to 19 residues. The CDR3 loop is CASSLGLAGGRARSDEQFF. In DNA, the CDR3 is TGCGCCAGCAGCTTGGGGCTAGCGGGGGGCCGTGCCCGTTCGGATGAGCAGTTCTTC. The variable domain in full, completed from reference TRBV5-1 and TRBJ2-1, reads KAGVTQTPRYLIKTRGQQVTLSCSPISGHRSVSWYQQTPGQGLQFLFEYFSETQRNKGNFPGRFSGRQFSNSRSEMNVSTLELGDSALYLCASSLGLAGGRARSDEQFFGPGTRLTVL.

The chain uses TRBV30 and TRBJ1-2, with D maybe TRBD1 (6 bases). Germline V gene sequence: CDR1 GTSNPN, CDR2 SVGIG (reference sequence). The CDR3 totals 13 residues. V lost 1 base and J 3 bases, leaving 9 bases between the germline ends. The CDR3 spells CAWSATGYYGYTF. CDR3 sequence (DNA): TGTGCCTGGAGTGCAACAGGGTACTATGGCTACACCTTC.

V usage is TRBV5-6 and J usage is TRBJ2-2, with 8 positions matching TRBD2. V was clipped by 3 bases and J by 4 bases; unmatched bases: 11. The CDR3 spans 17 residues. Germline V gene data show CDR1 as SGHDT and CDR2 as YYEEEE. CDR3: CASSCRGGDRGTGELFF. The CDR3 region has the DNA TGTGCCAGCAGCTGCCGGGGGGGCGATCGAGGCACCGGGGAGCTGTTTTTT.

The chain couples TRBV19 to TRBJ2-1; 8 bases agree with TRBD2. The junction had 11 bases not matched to a gene; V was cut back by 6 bases and J by 7 bases. Germline CDR1 reads LNHDA; CDR2 reads SQIVND (reference sequence). The CDR3 is 15 amino acids. CDR3 residues: CASRTPGLESNEQFF. In nucleotides, the CDR3 is TGTGCCAGTAGAACGCCGGGACTAGAGAGTAATGAGCAGTTCTTC.

The rearrangement links TRBV6-5 to TRBJ2-1, with D tentatively TRBD2 (6 bases). The V and J ends lost 4 bases and 5 bases respectively, with 12 bases between them. Germline V gene sequence: CDR1 MNHEY, CDR2 SVGAGI. This CDR3 comprises 14 residues. CDR3 in amino acids: CASSWRASDNEQFF. CDR3 in DNA: TGTGCCAGCAGTTGGAGGGCTTCTGACAATGAGCAGTTCTTC.

V usage is TRBV6-5 and J usage is TRBJ1-6, with D perhaps matching TRBD1 (5 bases). CDR3 length equals 14 residues. Germline assignment: CDR1 MNHEY and CDR2 SVGAGI. Trimming shortened V by 4 bases and J by 6 bases, and 10 bases separated the two germline ends. The CDR3 nucleotides are TGTGCCAGCAGTTCCCAGCAGGGTAATTCACCCCTCCACTTT. This encodes CASSSQQGNSPLHF.

A single count supports this clone. The CDR3: CTPWGQGEKLFF. CDR3 coding DNA: TGTACCCCCTGGGGGCAGGGTGAAAAACTGTTTTTT. The chain links TRBV27 to TRBJ1-4, with a tentative D call TRBD1 (6 bases). Germline CDR1 reads MNHEY; CDR2 reads SMNVEV (reference sequence). There are 12 residues in the CDR3.

The J gene is TRBJ2-5, the V gene TRBV6-6; tentative D call: TRBD1 (5 bases). V was shortened by 7 bases and J by 3 bases, with 15 bases between the two germline ends. CDR3 length: 14 amino acids. Germline lookup yields CDR1 MNHNY and CDR2 SVGAGI (reference sequence). This chain's CDR3 is CASTQGEQEETQYF. The CDR3 bases are TGTGCCAGCACCCAAGGGGAACAGGAAGAGACCCAGTACTTC.

The chain carries TRBV9 and TRBJ1-2, with 9 nucleotides matching TRBD1. The V and J ends lost 0 bases and 4 bases, in that order; junction bases with no gene match: 4. The CDR3 has 15 residues. The germline V gene has CDR1 SGDLS and CDR2 YYNGEE. The CDR3 spells CASSVGGQGTYGYTF. Here the CDR3 DNA reads TGTGCCAGCAGCGTAGGCGGACAGGGGACCTATGGCTACACCTTC.

CDR3 loop: CASGNYTGGESDTQYF. In DNA form, the CDR3 reads TGTGCTAGTGGTAACTACACAGGGGGCGAGTCAGATACGCAGTATTTT. This sequence joins TRBV12-5 and TRBJ2-3; 9 bases map to TRBD1. CDR1 and CDR2 from the germline V gene are LGHNT and FRNRAP. The CDR3 extends over 16 amino acids. V lost 5 bases to trimming and J lost 4 bases; unmatched junction nucleotides: 10.

The chain is built from TRBV28 and TRBJ1-5, with D uncertain. The germline V gene encodes CDR1 MDHEN and CDR2 SYDVKM. Between the trimmed V and J ends, which lost 6 bases and 9 bases, there was a span of 12 bases. CDR3 length equals 12 residues. This CDR3 is CASSRSALPQHF. The CDR3 DNA reads TGTGCCAGCAGCCGGAGCGCCCTGCCCCAGCATTTT.

CDR3 nucleotide sequence: TGTGCCAGCAGCCAAGATACCAGCTACGAGCAGTACTTC. It codes for CASSQDTSYEQYF. This chain connects TRBV14 to TRBJ2-7, with D unclear. This CDR3 has 13 amino acids. Germline lookup yields CDR1 SGHDN and CDR2 FVKESK. V shed 0 bases and J shed 3 bases, with 6 bases lying between them.

The chain joins TRBV9 to TRBJ1-6, with D possibly being TRBD1 (6 bases). There are 15 residues in the CDR3. V lost 0 bases to trimming and J lost 2 bases, with 6 bases between them. The germline V gene has CDR1 SGDLS and CDR2 YYNGEE. CDR3 loop: CASSVEGAYNSPLHF. Written as DNA, the CDR3 is TGTGCCAGCAGCGTAGAGGGGGCCTATAATTCACCCCTCCACTTT. The full variable domain, completed using reference TRBV9 and TRBJ1-6, is DSGVTQTPKHLITATGQRVTLRCSPRSGDLSVYWYQQSLDQGLQFLIQYYNGEERAKGNILERFSAQQFPDLHSELNLSSLELGDSALYFCASSVEGAYNSPLHFGNGTRLTVT.

The J gene is TRBJ2-3, the V gene TRBV1; whether TRBD2, the table's D call, matches the DNA was not checked. TRBV1 is marked as a pseudogene. The CDR3 covers 16 residues. The CDR3, as DNA: TGCACCAGCAGCCACCCGCAAGAGGCTAGCCGCTCTCGGGGGTATTTT. Protein sequence: CTSSHPQEASRSRGYF.

V and J are TRBV12-5 and TRBJ1-3; no definite D call. The germline V gene encodes CDR1 LGHNT and CDR2 FRNRAP. The CDR3 is made up of 14 amino acids. Trimming removed 5 bases at V and 0 bases at J, with 8 bases between. CDR3 amino acids: CASGLKSSGNTIYF. CDR3 DNA sequence: TGTGCTAGTGGTCTGAAGAGCTCTGGAAACACCATATATTTT.

The chain couples TRBV10-3 to TRBJ2-5; 12 nucleotides line up with TRBD2. Germline V CDR1 and CDR2: ENHRY, SYGVKD. The CDR3 covers 19 residues. Trimming took 2 bases from V and 4 from J; bases not matched to a gene: 14. The CDR3 DNA reads TGTGCCATCAGTGAGCCCTGGACTAGCGGGAATGAGTTAGGAGAGACCCAGTACTTC. Translating gives CAISEPWTSGNELGETQYF.

The V call is TRBV4-3, the J call TRBJ2-2; possibly TRBD2 for D (5 bases). V was clipped by 0 bases and J by 2 bases, with 10 bases between them. Looked up from germline, CDR1 is LGHNA and CDR2 is YSLEER. This CDR3 has 16 amino acids. As DNA, the CDR3 is TGCGCCAGCAGCCAAGACCAGCGGCCAAACACCGGGGAGCTGTTTTTT. Its translation is CASSQDQRPNTGELFF.

V gene TRBV4-3 combines with J gene TRBJ2-1, with D maybe TRBD1 (6 bases). V shed 1 base and J shed 5 bases, with 15 bases lying between them. Germline V gives CDR1 LGHNA, CDR2 YSLEER. This CDR3 spans 16 amino acids. CDR3 residues: CASSQGNYPGDNEQFF. CDR3 DNA: TGCGCCAGCAGCCAAGGAAACTACCCAGGGGACAATGAGCAGTTCTTC.

The rearrangement uses TRBV6-4 and TRBJ2-1, with D possibly matching TRBD2 (6 bases). The germline gives CDR1 MRHNA, CDR2 SNTAGT. The CDR3 has 11 residues. V was pared by 2 bases and J by 15 bases, with 11 bases between. The CDR3: CASSDGFGRFF. DNA for the CDR3: TGTGCCAGCAGTGACGGGTTCGGGAGGTTCTTC.

The chain couples TRBV29-1 to TRBJ2-6, with 9 bases matching TRBD2. Losses at the gene ends were 3 bases for V and 1 base for J; bases not matched to a gene: 10. The CDR3 length is 18 residues. Germline-derived CDR1 and CDR2 are SQVTM and ANQGSEA. As DNA, the CDR3 is TGCAGCGTTGAGTTCGCGGGAGGGTCCCGGTCTGGGGCCAACGTCCTGACTTTC. Its protein product is CSVEFAGGSRSGANVLTF.

This chain links TRBV14 with TRBJ1-4; tentatively, D is TRBD1 (5 bases). Germline loops: CDR1 SGHDN, CDR2 FVKESK. V was clipped by 1 base and J by 2 bases, with 11 bases between them. The CDR3 runs 16 residues. The CDR3: CASSQVTPGTNEKLFF. In DNA, the CDR3 is TGTGCCAGCAGCCAAGTAACACCAGGGACTAATGAAAAACTGTTTTTT.

This chain's CDR3 is CASIGQDFGYTF. The CDR3 DNA reads TGTGCCAGCATAGGACAGGACTTTGGCTACACCTTC. The V gene is TRBV7-9, the J gene TRBJ1-2; TRBD1 matches at 7 bases. This CDR3 is 12 amino acids long. Per the germline V gene, CDR1 is SEHNR and CDR2 is FQNEAQ (reference sequence). With V trimmed by 7 bases and J by 7 bases, 6 bases remained unmatched.